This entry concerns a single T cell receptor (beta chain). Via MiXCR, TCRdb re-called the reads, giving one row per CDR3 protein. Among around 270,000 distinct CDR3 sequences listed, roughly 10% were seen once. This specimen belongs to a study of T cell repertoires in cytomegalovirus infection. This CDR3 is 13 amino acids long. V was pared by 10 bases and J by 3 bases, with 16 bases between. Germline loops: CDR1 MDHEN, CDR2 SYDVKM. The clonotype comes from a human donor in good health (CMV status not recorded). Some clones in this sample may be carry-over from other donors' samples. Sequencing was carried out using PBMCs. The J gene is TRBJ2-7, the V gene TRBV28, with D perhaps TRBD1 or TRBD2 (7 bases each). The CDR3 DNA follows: TGTGCCACCTCCTCAGGGGGGGACTACGAGCAGTACTTC. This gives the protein CATSSGGDYEQYF.